This T cell receptor beta chain derives from a study of early T cells in non-severe SARS-CoV-2 infection. Each CDR3 protein is one row after TCRdb ran MiXCR on the 5' RACE reads. In the table there are about 49,000 distinct CDR3 sequences, roughly 6% of which are singletons. Germline V gives CDR1 DFQATT, CDR2 SNEGSKA (reference sequence). The V end lost 1 base, the J end lost 0 bases, and 9 bases lay between the germline ends. This CDR3 has 15 amino acids. This clonotype occurred many times. The material was whole blood, obtained at baseline. This chain connects TRBV20-1 to TRBJ2-2, with a weak D call TRBD1 (6 bases). This TCR was sampled from an adult who was a healthcare worker with PCR-confirmed SARS-CoV-2 infection or an uninfected control (not recorded which). For the CDR3, the DNA is TGCAGTGCTAGAGTAGGGGGTTCGAACACCGGGGAGCTGTTTTTT. Protein product: CSARVGGSNTGELFF.